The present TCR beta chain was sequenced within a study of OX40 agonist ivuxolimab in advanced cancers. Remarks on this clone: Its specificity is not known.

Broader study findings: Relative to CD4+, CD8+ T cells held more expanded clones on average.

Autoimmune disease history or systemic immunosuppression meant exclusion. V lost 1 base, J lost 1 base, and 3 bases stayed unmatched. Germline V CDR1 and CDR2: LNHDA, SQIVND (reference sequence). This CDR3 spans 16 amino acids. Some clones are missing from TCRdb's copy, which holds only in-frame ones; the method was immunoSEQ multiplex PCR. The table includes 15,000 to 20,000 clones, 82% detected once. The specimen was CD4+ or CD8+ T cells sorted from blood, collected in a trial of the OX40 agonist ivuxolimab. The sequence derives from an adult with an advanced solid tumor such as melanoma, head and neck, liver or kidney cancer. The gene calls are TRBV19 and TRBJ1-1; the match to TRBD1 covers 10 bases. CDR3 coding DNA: TGTGCCAGTAGTATAGTGACAGGGGGCAAGAACACTGAAGCTTTCTTT. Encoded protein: CASSIVTGGKNTEAFF.